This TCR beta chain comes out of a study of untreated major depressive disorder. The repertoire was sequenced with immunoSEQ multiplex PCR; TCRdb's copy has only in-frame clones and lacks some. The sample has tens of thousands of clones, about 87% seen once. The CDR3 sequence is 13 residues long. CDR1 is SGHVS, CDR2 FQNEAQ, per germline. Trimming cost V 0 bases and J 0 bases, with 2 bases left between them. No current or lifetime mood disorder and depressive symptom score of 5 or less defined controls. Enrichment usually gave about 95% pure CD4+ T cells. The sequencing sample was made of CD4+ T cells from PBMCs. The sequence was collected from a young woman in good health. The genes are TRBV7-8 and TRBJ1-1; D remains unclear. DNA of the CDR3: TGTGCCAGCAGCTTAGCGTTGAACACTGAAGCTTTCTTT. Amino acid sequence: CASSLALNTEAFF.